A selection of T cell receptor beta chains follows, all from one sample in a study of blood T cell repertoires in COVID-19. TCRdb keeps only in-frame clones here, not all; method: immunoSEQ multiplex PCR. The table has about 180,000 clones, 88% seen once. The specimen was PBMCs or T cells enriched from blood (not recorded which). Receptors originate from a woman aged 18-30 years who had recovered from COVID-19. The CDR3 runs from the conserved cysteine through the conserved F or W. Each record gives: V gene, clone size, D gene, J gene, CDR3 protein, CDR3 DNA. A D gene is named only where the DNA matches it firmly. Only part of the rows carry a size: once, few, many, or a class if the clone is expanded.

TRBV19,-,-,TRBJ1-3,CASSLDRTGNTIYF,TGTGCCAGTAGTCTGGACAGAACTGGAAACACCATATATTTT
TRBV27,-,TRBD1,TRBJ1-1,CASSSSWDRVQGEAFF,TGTGCCAGCAGTTCCTCTTGGGACAGGGTTCAGGGTGAAGCTTTCTTT
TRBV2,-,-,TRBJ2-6,CAHMPDAGAGSGANVLTF,TGTGCCCATATGCCCGATGCTGGGGCAGGTTCTGGGGCCAACGTCCTGACTTTC
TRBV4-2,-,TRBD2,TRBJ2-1,CASSELAGNEQFF,TGTGCCAGCAGCGAACTAGCGGGGAATGAGCAGTTCTTC
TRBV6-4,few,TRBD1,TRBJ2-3,CASSDSKAGGPDTQYF,TGTGCCAGCAGTGACTCGAAGGCAGGGGGCCCAGATACGCAGTATTTT
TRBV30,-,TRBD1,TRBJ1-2,CARGGGGYTF,TGTGCCAGAGGGGGCGGTGGCTACACCTTC
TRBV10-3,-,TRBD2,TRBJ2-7,CAISTSGRHEQYF,TGTGCCATCAGCACTAGCGGGAGGCACGAGCAGTACTTC
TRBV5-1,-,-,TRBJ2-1,CASSPTGADYNEQFF,TGCGCCAGCAGCCCCACTGGAGCGGACTACAATGAGCAGTTCTTC
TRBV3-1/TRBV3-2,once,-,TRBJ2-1,CASSSASVGEQFF,TGTGCCAGCAGCTCGGCTAGCGTTGGTGAGCAGTTCTTC
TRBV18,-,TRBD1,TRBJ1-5,CASSPGQGWQPQHF,TGTGCCAGCTCACCCGGACAGGGTTGGCAGCCCCAGCATTTT
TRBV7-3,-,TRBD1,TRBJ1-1,CASSWGQGNTEAFF,TGTGCCAGCAGCTGGGGACAGGGGAACACTGAAGCTTTCTTT
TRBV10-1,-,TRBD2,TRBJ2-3,CASSDRGLAGGADTQYF,TGCGCCAGCAGTGATCGTGGACTAGCGGGGGGGGCCGATACGCAGTATTTT
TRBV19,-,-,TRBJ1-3,CASQGPGNTIYF,TGTGCCAGTCAGGGGCCTGGAAACACCATATATTTT
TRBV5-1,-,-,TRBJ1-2,CASSSGHPYGYTF,TGCGCCAGCAGCTCCGGACACCCCTATGGCTACACCTTC
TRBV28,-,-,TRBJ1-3,CASTPPGGNTIYF,TGTGCCAGCACTCCTCCAGGAGGAAACACCATATATTTT
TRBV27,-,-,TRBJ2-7,CASSRGTYEQYF,TGTGCCAGCAGCAGGGGAACGTACGAGCAGTACTTC
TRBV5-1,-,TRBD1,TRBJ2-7,CASSLGQGIYEQYF,TGCGCCAGCAGCTTGGGACAGGGGATCTACGAGCAGTACTTC
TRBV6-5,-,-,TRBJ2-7,CASSSDGWRGSYEQYF,TGTGCCAGCAGTTCCGATGGATGGCGGGGCTCCTACGAGCAGTACTTC
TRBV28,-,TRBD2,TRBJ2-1,CALGGLAGSSYNEQFF,TGTGCCTTAGGCGGACTAGCGGGATCTTCCTACAATGAGCAGTTCTTC
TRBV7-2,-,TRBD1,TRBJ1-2,CASSPRTGLNGYTF,TGTGCCAGCAGCCCGCGGACAGGACTAAATGGCTACACCTTC
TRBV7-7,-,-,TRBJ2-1,CASSHSESSYNEQFF,TGTGCTAGCAGCCACAGTGAGAGCTCCTACAATGAGCAGTTCTTC
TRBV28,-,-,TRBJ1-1,CASTEWEDTEAFF,TGTGCCAGCACCGAATGGGAGGACACTGAAGCTTTCTTT
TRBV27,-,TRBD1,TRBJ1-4,CATRGGQSNEKLFF,TGTGCCACCCGGGGGGGACAGTCTAATGAAAAACTGTTTTTT
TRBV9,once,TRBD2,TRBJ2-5,CASSVARLAEKETQYF,TGTGCCAGCAGCGTAGCTCGGCTAGCGGAAAAAGAGACCCAGTACTTC
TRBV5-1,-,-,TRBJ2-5,CASSPGTAEETQYF,TGCGCCAGCAGCCCGGGGACTGCCGAAGAGACCCAGTACTTC
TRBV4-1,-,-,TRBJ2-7,CASSQVGTRGEQYF,TGCGCCAGCAGCCAAGTAGGTACGAGAGGCGAGCAGTACTTC
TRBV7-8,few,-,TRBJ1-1,CASSLASRPLVPEAFF,TGTGCCAGCAGCTTAGCGAGCAGGCCGCTTGTTCCTGAAGCTTTCTTT
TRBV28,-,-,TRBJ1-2,CASSLWRGTNYGYTF,TGTGCCAGCAGTTTATGGCGGGGTACTAACTATGGCTACACCTTC
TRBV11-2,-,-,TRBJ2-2,CASSLVFRAGELFF,TGTGCCAGCAGCTTAGTCTTCCGCGCCGGGGAGCTGTTTTTT